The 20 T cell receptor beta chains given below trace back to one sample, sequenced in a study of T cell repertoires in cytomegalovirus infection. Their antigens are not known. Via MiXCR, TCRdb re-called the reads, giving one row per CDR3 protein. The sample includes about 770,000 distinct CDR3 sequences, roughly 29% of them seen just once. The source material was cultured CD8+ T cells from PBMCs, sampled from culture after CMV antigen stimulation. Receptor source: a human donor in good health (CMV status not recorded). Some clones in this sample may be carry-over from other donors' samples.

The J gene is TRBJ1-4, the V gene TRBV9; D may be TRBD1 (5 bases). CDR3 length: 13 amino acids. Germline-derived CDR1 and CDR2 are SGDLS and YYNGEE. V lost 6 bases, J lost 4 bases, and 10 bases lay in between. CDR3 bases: TGTGCCAGCATGGGACGGAATAATGAAAAACTGTTTTTT. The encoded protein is CASMGRNNEKLFF.

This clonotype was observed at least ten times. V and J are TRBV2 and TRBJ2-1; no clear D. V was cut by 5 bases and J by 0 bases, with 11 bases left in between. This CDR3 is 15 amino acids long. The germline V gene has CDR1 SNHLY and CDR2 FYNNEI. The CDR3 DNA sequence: TGTGCCAGCAGTTCGACTCCAAGCTCCTACAATGAGCAGTTCTTC. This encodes CASSSTPSSYNEQFF.

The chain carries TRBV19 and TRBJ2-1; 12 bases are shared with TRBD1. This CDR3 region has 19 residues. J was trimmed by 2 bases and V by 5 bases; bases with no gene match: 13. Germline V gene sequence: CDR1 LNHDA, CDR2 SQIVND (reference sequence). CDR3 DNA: TGTGCCAGTAGTCCCGGGACAGGGGGCAAGGTTCTCCCCTACAATGAGCAGTTCTTC. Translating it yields CASSPGTGGKVLPYNEQFF.

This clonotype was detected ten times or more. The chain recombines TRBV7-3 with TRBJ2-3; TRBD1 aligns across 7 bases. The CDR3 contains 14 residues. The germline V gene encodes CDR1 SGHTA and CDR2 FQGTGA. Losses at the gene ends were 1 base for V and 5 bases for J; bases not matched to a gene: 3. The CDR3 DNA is TGTGCCAGCAGCTTAAAGGGGGCGGGAGATACGCAGTATTTT. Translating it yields CASSLKGAGDTQYF.

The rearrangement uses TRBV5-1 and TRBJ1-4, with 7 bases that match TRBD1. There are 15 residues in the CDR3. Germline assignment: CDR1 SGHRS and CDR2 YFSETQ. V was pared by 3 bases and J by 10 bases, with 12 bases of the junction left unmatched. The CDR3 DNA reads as TGCGCCAGCAGCTCAGAGACAGGGTGGCCGAGAAAACTGTTTTTT. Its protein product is CASSSETGWPRKLFF.

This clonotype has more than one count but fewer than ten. The CDR3: CASSLSSGAAGTEAFF. Written as DNA, the CDR3 is TGTGCCAGCAGTTTATCCTCTGGCGCAGCAGGGACTGAAGCTTTCTTT. The J gene is TRBJ1-1, the V gene TRBV27; maybe TRBD1 (5 bases). V lost 0 bases and J 5 bases, leaving 16 bases between the germline ends. This CDR3 has 16 amino acids. Germline values: CDR1 MNHEY, CDR2 SMNVEV (reference sequence).

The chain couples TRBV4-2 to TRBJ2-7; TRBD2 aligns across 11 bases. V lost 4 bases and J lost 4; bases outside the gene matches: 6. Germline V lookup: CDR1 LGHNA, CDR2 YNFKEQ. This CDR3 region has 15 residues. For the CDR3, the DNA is TGTGCCAGCAGCCCCTTAGCGGGGGGGGAGTACGAGCAGTACGTC. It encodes CASSPLAGGEYEQYV.

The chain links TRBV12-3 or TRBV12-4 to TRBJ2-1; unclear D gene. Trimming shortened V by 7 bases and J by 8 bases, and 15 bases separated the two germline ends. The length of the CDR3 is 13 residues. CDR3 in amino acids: CASMAGLQDEQFF. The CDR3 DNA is TGTGCCAGCATGGCCGGTCTCCAAGATGAGCAGTTCTTC.

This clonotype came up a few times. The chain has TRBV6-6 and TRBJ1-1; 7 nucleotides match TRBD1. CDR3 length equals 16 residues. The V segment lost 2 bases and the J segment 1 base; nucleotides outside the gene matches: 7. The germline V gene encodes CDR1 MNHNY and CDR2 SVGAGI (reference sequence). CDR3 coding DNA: TGTGCCAGCAGTTACGGACTGACAGGGCCGAACACTGAAGCTTTCTTT. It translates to CASSYGLTGPNTEAFF.

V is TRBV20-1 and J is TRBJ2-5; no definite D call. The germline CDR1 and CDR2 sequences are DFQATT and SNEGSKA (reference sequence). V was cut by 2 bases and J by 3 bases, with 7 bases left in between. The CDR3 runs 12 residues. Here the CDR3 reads CSARFQKETQYF. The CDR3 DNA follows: TGCAGTGCTAGATTTCAGAAAGAGACCCAGTACTTC.

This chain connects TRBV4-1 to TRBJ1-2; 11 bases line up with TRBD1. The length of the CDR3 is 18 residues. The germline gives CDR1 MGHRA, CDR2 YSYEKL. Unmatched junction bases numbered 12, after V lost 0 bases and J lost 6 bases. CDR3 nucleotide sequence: TGCGCCAGCAGCCAAGATCATCTTCCGCGGACAGGGGGCGATGGCTACACCTTC. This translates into CASSQDHLPRTGGDGYTF.

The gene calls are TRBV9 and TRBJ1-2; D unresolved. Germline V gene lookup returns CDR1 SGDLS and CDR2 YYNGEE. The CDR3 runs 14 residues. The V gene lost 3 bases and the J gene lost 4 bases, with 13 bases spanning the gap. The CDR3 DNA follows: TGTGCCAGCAGCGGGAGGAAGCAGACCTATGGCTACACCTTC. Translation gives CASSGRKQTYGYTF.

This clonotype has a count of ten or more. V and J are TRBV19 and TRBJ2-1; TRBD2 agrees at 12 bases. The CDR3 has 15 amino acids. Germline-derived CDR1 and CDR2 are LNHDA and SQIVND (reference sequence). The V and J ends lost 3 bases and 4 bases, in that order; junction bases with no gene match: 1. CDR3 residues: CASSMGLAGYNEQFF. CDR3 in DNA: TGTGCCAGTAGTATGGGACTAGCGGGTTACAATGAGCAGTTCTTC.

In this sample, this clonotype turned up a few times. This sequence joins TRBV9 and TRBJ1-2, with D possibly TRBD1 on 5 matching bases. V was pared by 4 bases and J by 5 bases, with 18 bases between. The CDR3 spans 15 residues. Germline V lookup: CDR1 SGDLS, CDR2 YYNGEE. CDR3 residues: CASSSRDGLGYGYTF. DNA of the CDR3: TGTGCCAGCAGCAGCCGGGACGGCCTAGGGTATGGCTACACCTTC. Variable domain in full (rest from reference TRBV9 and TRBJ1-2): DSGVTQTPKHLITATGQRVTLRCSPRSGDLSVYWYQQSLDQGLQFLIQYYNGEERAKGNILERFSAQQFPDLHSELNLSSLELGDSALYFCASSSRDGLGYGYTFGSGTRLTVV.

The CDR3 DNA reads TGTGCCAGCAGTTGGAGCATGGGACAGCGCGGCTACACCTTC. Translated: CASSWSMGQRGYTF. The V gene is TRBV12-3 or TRBV12-4, the J gene TRBJ1-2; 7 nucleotides line up with TRBD1. The CDR3 spans 14 residues. Unmatched junction bases numbered 10, after V lost 4 bases and J lost 8 bases.

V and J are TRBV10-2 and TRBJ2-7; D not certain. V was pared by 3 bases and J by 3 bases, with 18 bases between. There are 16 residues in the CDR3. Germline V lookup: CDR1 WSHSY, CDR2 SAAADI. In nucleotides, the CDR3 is TGCGCCAGCAGTGATATGGGGAACCGGGCAGACTACGAGCAGTACTTC. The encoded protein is CASSDMGNRADYEQYF.

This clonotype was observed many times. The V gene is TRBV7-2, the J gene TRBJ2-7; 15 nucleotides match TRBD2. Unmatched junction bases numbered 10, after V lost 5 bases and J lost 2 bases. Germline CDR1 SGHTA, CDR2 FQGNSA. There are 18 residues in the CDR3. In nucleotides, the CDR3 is TGTGCCAGCAGCCTGGGACTAGCGGGGGGTGACGGTACCTACGAGCAGTACTTC. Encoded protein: CASSLGLAGGDGTYEQYF.

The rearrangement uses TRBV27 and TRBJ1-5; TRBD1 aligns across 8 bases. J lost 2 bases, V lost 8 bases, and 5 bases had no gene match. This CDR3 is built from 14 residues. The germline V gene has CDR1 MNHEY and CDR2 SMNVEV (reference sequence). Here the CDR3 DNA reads TGTGCCAGCGCCCAGGGGGCTGGCAATCAGCCCCAGCATTTT. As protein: CASAQGAGNQPQHF.

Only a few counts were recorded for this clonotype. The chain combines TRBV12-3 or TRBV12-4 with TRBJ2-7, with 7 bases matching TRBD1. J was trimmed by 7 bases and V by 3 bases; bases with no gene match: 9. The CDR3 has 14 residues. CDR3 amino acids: CASSLDRPAHEQYF. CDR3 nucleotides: TGTGCCAGCAGTTTGGACAGGCCGGCCCATGAGCAGTACTTC.

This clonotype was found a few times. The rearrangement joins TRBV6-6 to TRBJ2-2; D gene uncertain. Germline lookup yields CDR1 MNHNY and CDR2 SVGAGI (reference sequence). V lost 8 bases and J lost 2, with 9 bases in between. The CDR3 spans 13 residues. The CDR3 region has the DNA TGTGCCAGCGAGACTCTTAACACCGGGGAGCTGTTTTTT. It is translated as CASETLNTGELFF.